The rows below give T cell receptor beta chains drawn from one sample of a study of cytomegalovirus exposure and HLA in healthy donors. Here immunoSEQ multiplex PCR was the method, and the copy in TCRdb shows in-frame clones only, minus some. The sample holds roughly 170,000 clones, approximately 80% seen once. Sequenced sample: PBMCs. Source of these receptors: a girl aged 2-9 years in good health and CMV-seropositive. Each CDR3 is given with its conserved first and last residue.

V: TRBV2
length: 13
CDR3: CASSRRSSHEQFF

V: TRBV6-6
length: 14
CDR3: CASGWRSENQPQHF

V: TRBV5-4
length: 15
CDR3: CASSSFLGGPYGYTF

V: TRBV5-1
length: 17
CDR3: CASSLSGGTGVNYGYTF

V: TRBV10-3
length: 15
CDR3: CAISERETEIYGYTF

V: TRBV29-1
length: 13
CDR3: CSVTGGQNTEAFF

V: TRBV2
length: 19
CDR3: CASRDFLNFGGASYNEQFF

V: TRBV27
length: 15
CDR3: CASSLRWGDTDTQYF

V: TRBV6-4
length: 15
CDR3: CASRADRGITYGYTF

V: TRBV2
length: 12
CDR3: CASKRGGEKLFF

V: TRBV2
length: 13
CDR3: CASSAGGSNEQFF

V: TRBV27
length: 13
CDR3: CASSWGANYGYTF

V: TRBV19
length: 11
CDR3: CASSTPGSYTF

V: TRBV6-5
length: 13
CDR3: CASRGDRNYGYTF

V: TRBV11-2
length: 15
CDR3: CASSFLGQGNTEAFF

V: TRBV4-1
length: 16
CDR3: CASSPSGLAGGDEQFF

V: TRBV30
length: 13
CDR3: CAWSSGLGEKLFF

V: TRBV5-1
length: 16
CDR3: CASSRPLRGVNTEAFF

V: TRBV19
length: 14
CDR3: CASSIGTGVGQAFF

V: TRBV6-6
length: 16
CDR3: CASSSRDRVVQRPQHF

V: TRBV5-1
length: 15
CDR3: CASSPRLAPQETQYF

V: TRBV10-1
length: 16
CDR3: CASSESVAVGYNEQFF

V: TRBV15
length: 18
CDR3: CATSRVPFQLAAQETQYF

V: TRBV5-4
length: 14
CDR3: CASGKREDGETQYF

V: TRBV27
length: 12
CDR3: CASSKRDNEQFF

V: TRBV28
length: 15
CDR3: CASKQGAVMNTEAFF

V: TRBV6-5
length: 12
CDR3: CASRSTREGYTF

V: TRBV5-1
length: 13
CDR3: CASSAVAVDTQYF

V: TRBV10-1
length: 17
CDR3: CASSEIMGLAGPDTQYF

V: TRBV5-1
length: 16
CDR3: CASSPGDLWNTGELFF

V: TRBV29-1
length: 9
CDR3: CSAGQEAFF

V: TRBV7-2
length: 13
CDR3: CASSLGRQGKAFF

V: TRBV9
length: 15
CDR3: CASSVGGEGAYEQYF

V: TRBV15
length: 14
CDR3: CATRSGLTYYEQYF

V: TRBV27
length: 15
CDR3: CASSARTGARDTQYF

V: TRBV12-5
length: 16
CDR3: CASGSQGDGRTDTQYF

V: TRBV5-5
length: 16
CDR3: CASSFGPRQVFYGYTF